These 8 T cell receptor beta chains were sequenced from one sample in a study of graft-versus-host responses after intestinal transplantation. This table comes from immunoSEQ multiplex PCR, and its TCRdb copy is limited to in-frame clones, with some not included. This table has about 98,000 clones, 86% appearing once. The specimen comprised PBMCs, sampled 255 days after intestinal transplant. Receptor source: a human patient who received an intestinal transplant, so some T cells may come from the graft donor.

The V gene is TRBV28, the J gene TRBJ2-5; 9 positions match TRBD1. The CDR3 length is 16 residues. The ends lost 5 bases at V and 5 bases at J; junction bases unmatched: 12. CDR1 and CDR2 (germline): MDHEN, SYDVKM. CDR3 DNA sequence: TGTGCCAGCAGTCGTCGGGGGGACAGGGTTCGGGAGACCCAGTACTTC. Translation gives CASSRRGDRVRETQYF.

This chain links TRBV2 with TRBJ2-1, with 13 bases identical to TRBD2. The germline V gene encodes CDR1 SNHLY and CDR2 FYNNEI. CDR3 length: 18 residues. With V trimmed by 3 bases and J by 0 bases, 5 bases remained unmatched. CDR3 in amino acids: CASSEGLAGTTSYNEQFF. The CDR3 region has the DNA TGTGCCAGCAGTGAGGGACTAGCGGGAACTACCTCCTACAATGAGCAGTTCTTC.

A single count supports this clone. The chain carries TRBV6-1 and TRBJ1-1; the D is unclear. This CDR3 is built from 12 residues. Trimming shortened V by 1 base and J by 10 bases, and 10 bases separated the two germline ends. In germline, CDR1 is MNHNS, CDR2 SASEGT. CDR3 bases: TGTGCCAGCAGTGAAGTACGGGATAGAGCTTTCTTT. This codes for CASSEVRDRAFF.

The rearrangement uses TRBV4-2 and TRBJ2-7; 9 positions agree with TRBD2. The CDR3 is 15 residues long. V was clipped by 1 base and J by 5 bases; unmatched bases: 6. The germline V gene has CDR1 LGHNA and CDR2 YNFKEQ. Written as DNA, the CDR3 is TGTGCCAGCAGCCAAGCACTAGCGGGCACCGACGAGCAGTACGTC. Amino acids: CASSQALAGTDEQYV.

This clone was counted between two and nine times. The V and J genes are TRBV29-1 and TRBJ1-1; D is unresolved. The CDR3 runs to 10 residues. Germline CDR1 is SQVTM and CDR2 is ANQGSEA. V was clipped by 5 bases and J by 1 base, with 2 bases between them. The CDR3 sequence is CSVKNTEAFF. CDR3 nucleotides: TGCAGCGTTAAGAACACTGAAGCTTTCTTT.

This chain uses TRBV6-1 with TRBJ1-1; D unresolved. There are 16 residues in the CDR3. Germline CDR1 is MNHNS and CDR2 is SASEGT. Trimming stripped 0 bases from V and 1 base from J, with 12 bases between. The CDR3 is CASSEAARFGNTEAFF. The DNA for the CDR3 is TGTGCCAGCAGTGAAGCGGCCAGGTTCGGGAACACTGAAGCTTTCTTT.

For this clone: Within the sample, other DNA sequences also encode this same CDR3. The chain is built from TRBV2 and TRBJ1-5, with 7 bases that match TRBD1. V lost 0 bases, J lost 5 bases, and 4 bases stayed unmatched. Germline V lookup: CDR1 SNHLY, CDR2 FYNNEI. The CDR3 has 15 amino acids. CDR3 in amino acids: CASSEAGQGDQPQHF. CDR3 nucleotide sequence: TGTGCCAGCAGTGAAGCGGGTCAGGGGGATCAGCCCCAGCATTTT.

The chain links TRBV4-1 to TRBJ2-1; the match to TRBD1 covers 9 bases. In germline, CDR1 is MGHRA, CDR2 YSYEKL. Trimming took 3 bases from V and 7 from J; bases not matched to a gene: 4. The CDR3 spans 14 residues. The CDR3 protein is CASSHAGTGNEQFF. CDR3 DNA sequence: TGCGCCAGCAGCCATGCCGGGACAGGGAATGAGCAGTTCTTC.